The 9 T cell receptor beta chains in this list originate from one sample, sequenced in a study of identical twins. TCRdb re-derived calls from the 5' RACE reads in MiXCR, one entry per CDR3 protein. The top ten hold around 0.25% of the sample, which has 1.5 million or so distinct CDR3 sequences, 32% seen once. Sample: cord blood. These receptor sequences come from a newborn girl in good health.

This clonotype was observed a handful of times. CDR3 protein: CASSLVDHQPQHF. CDR3 DNA sequence: TGTGCCAGCAGCTTAGTAGATCATCAGCCCCAGCATTTT. The chain recombines TRBV7-9 with TRBJ1-5; the D is unclear. The V end lost 1 base, the J end lost 5 bases, and 6 bases lay between the germline ends. Germline V gene sequence: CDR1 SEHNR, CDR2 FQNEAQ (reference sequence). The CDR3 has 13 residues.

This clonotype was seen more than once but under ten times. The chain combines TRBV5-6 with TRBJ2-7, with D hard to call. The V and J ends lost 0 bases and 3 bases respectively, with 10 bases between them. Germline CDR1 is SGHDT and CDR2 is YYEEEE. This CDR3 has 14 residues. The CDR3, as DNA: TGTGCCAGCAGCTTGGATTGGGCGGTCTACGAGCAGTACTTC. Protein sequence: CASSLDWAVYEQYF.

The chain links TRBV5-1 to TRBJ2-3; 10 positions match TRBD2. J was trimmed by 0 bases and V by 0 bases; bases with no gene match: 7. The length of the CDR3 is 18 residues. Per the germline V gene, CDR1 is SGHRS and CDR2 is YFSETQ. CDR3 bases: TGCGCCAGCAGCTTGGTTGTACCTAGCGGGAGTAGCACAGATACGCAGTATTTT. Translation: CASSLVVPSGSSTDTQYF.

This clonotype was picked up many times. This chain uses TRBV6-2 or TRBV6-3 with TRBJ2-1; TRBD1 agrees at 9 bases. The CDR3 runs to 14 residues. Unmatched junction bases numbered 7, after V lost 8 bases and J lost 5 bases. The germline CDR1 and CDR2 sequences are MNHEY and SVGEGT. In DNA form, the CDR3 reads TGTGCCAGCGTCCGGGACAGGGTAAACAATGAGCAGTTCTTC. Amino acids: CASVRDRVNNEQFF.

The rearrangement links TRBV15 to TRBJ2-1, with 9 bases that match TRBD2. The J segment lost 1 base and the V segment lost 2 bases, leaving 6 bases of the junction unmatched. The CDR3 consists of 17 residues. Looked up from germline, CDR1 is LNHNV and CDR2 is YYDKDF (reference sequence). CDR3 in DNA: TGTGCCACCAGCAGATTGACAGCGGGAGGTTCCTACAATGAGCAGTTCTTC. This encodes CATSRLTAGGSYNEQFF.

The chain recombines TRBV19 with TRBJ1-2; TRBD1 aligns across 7 bases. The CDR3 runs 15 residues. After removal of 8 bases from V and 1 base from J, the junction contained 10 bases not matched to a gene. Germline V lookup: CDR1 LNHDA, CDR2 SQIVND (reference sequence). The CDR3 protein is CASGRWDSNNYGYTF. DNA of the CDR3: TGTGCCAGTGGGCGGTGGGACAGTAATAACTATGGCTACACCTTC.

This clonotype was detected only a few times. CDR3 DNA sequence: TGCAGTGCTAGTGAACAGGTTTACAATGAGCAGTTCTTC. Residues: CSASEQVYNEQFF. The chain combines TRBV20-1 with TRBJ2-1, with D perhaps TRBD1 (5 bases). CDR3 length equals 13 residues. V was clipped by 3 bases and J by 4 bases, with 10 bases between them. Germline lookup yields CDR1 DFQATT and CDR2 SNEGSKA (reference sequence).

The rearrangement joins TRBV7-9 to TRBJ1-5; tentative D call: TRBD1 (5 bases). Germline CDR1 and CDR2: SEHNR and FQNEAQ (reference sequence). V lost 3 bases to trimming and J lost 4 bases, with 13 bases between them. CDR3 size: 15 residues. The CDR3 DNA reads TGTGCCAGCAGCTTGGGGGGGATTGTTAATCAGCCCCAGCATTTT. Translated: CASSLGGIVNQPQHF. Combining the CDR3 with reference TRBV7-9 and TRBJ1-5 gives the whole variable domain DTGVSQNPRHKITKRGQNVTFRCDPISEHNRLYWYRQTLGQGPEFLTYFQNEAQLEKSRLLSDRFSAERPKGSFSTLEIQRTEQGDSAMYLCASSLGGIVNQPQHFGDGTRLSIL.

This chain uses TRBV19 with TRBJ2-1, with 7 bases matching TRBD1. J lost 10 bases, V lost 1 base, and 10 bases had no gene match. In germline, CDR1 is LNHDA, CDR2 SQIVND (reference sequence). The CDR3 extends over 15 amino acids. CDR3: CASSIGDSLRDEQFF. The CDR3 coding sequence is TGTGCCAGTAGTATAGGGGACAGCTTAAGGGACGAGCAGTTCTTC.